This T cell receptor beta chain was identified in a study of CXCR3-negative and CXCR3-positive naive CD8 T cells. Whole-study findings and limits: Cryopreserved PBMCs had partly decreased CXCR3 expression; fresh PBMCs were used in most assays. Naive cells positive for CXCR3 carried more hydrophobic TRB CDR3s than CXCR3-negative ones. Whereas memory cells differed, naive CXCR3-negative and CXCR3-positive cells shared similar TRBV-TRBJ usage.

Details on this clonotype: The target antigen is unknown.

Germline assignment: CDR1 MDHEN and CDR2 SYDVKM. The length of the CDR3 is 14 residues. TRB cDNA was prepared as libraries by UMI-labeled 5' RACE. TCRdb re-called the 5' RACE reads; every CDR3 protein appears as one record, without DNA. Recorded here are some 99,000 distinct CDR3 sequences; the top ten clones represent roughly 0.99%. The CD45RO-CCR7+CD27+CD95- phenotype denoted naive CD8+ T cells. The chain is built from TRBV28 and TRBJ2-1; the TCRdb call, TRBD1, lacks DNA for checking. The sequencing input was naive CXCR3+ CD8+ T cells from blood. Described subset: CD45RO-CCR7+CD27+CD95- naive CD8+ T cells expressing CXCR3 (TNR3+). This clonotype originated in a human donor in good health. Some clones in this sample may be carry-over from other donors' samples. The CDR3 reads CASSSGQGYNEQFF. The variable domain in full, completed from reference TRBV28 and TRBJ2-1, reads DVKVTQSSRYLVKRTGEKVFLECVQDMDHENMFWYRQDPGLGLRLIYFSYDVKMKEKGDIPEGYSVSREKKERFSLILESASTNQTSMYLCASSSGQGYNEQFFGPGTRLTVL.